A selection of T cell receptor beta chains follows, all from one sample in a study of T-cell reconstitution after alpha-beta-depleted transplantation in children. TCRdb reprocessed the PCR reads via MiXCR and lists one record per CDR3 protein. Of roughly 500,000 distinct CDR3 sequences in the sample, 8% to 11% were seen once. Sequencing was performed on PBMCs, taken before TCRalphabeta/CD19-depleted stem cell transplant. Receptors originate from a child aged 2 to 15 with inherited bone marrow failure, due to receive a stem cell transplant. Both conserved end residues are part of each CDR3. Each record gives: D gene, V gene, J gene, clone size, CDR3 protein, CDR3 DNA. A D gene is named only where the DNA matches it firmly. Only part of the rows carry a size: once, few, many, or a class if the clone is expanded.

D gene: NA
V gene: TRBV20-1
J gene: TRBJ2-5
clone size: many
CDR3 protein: CSARGVGRAETQYF
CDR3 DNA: TGCAGTGCTAGAGGGGTAGGCAGGGCGGAGACCCAGTACTTC

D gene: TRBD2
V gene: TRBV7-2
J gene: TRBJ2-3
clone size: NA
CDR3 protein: CASSLTSGRAADTQYF
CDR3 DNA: TGTGCCAGCAGCTTAACCAGCGGGAGAGCCGCAGATACGCAGTATTTT

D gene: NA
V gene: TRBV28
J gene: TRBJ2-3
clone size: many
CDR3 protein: CASSRGSSDTQYF
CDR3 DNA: TGTGCCAGCAGCCGCGGTTCCTCAGATACGCAGTATTTT

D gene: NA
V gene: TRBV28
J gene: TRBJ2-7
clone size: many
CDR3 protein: CASISPGAVREQYF
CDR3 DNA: TGTGCCAGCATCTCCCCCGGTGCCGTTCGCGAGCAGTACTTC

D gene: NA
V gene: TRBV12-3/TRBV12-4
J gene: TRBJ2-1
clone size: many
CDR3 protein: CASSPPGWNEQFF
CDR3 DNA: TGTGCCAGCAGTCCACCCGGATGGAATGAGCAGTTCTTC

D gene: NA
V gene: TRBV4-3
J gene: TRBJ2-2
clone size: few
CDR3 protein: CASSQDFDGYTGELFF
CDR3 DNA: TGCGCCAGCAGCCAAGATTTTGACGGCTACACCGGGGAGCTGTTTTTT

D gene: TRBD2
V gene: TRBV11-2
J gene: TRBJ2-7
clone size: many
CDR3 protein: CASSFYFTTSGTTYEQYF
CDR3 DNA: TGTGCCAGCAGCTTTTATTTCACGACATCAGGGACTACTTACGAGCAGTACTTC

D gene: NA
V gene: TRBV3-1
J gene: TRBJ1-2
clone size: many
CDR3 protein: CASSHTTAYGYTF
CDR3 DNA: TGTGCCAGCAGCCATACTACAGCCTATGGCTACACCTTC

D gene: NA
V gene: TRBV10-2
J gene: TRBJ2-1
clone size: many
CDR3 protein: CASSPTYYNEQFF
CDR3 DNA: TGCGCCAGCAGCCCGACCTACTACAATGAGCAGTTCTTC

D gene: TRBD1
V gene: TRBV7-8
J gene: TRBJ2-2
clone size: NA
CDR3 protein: CASSQGARINTGELFF
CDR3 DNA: TGTGCCAGCAGCCAGGGGGCCAGGATAAACACCGGGGAGCTGTTTTTT

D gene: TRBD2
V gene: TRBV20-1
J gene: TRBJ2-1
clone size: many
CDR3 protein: CSAPGTSGTYNEQFF
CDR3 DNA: TGCAGTGCTCCCGGGACTAGCGGGACCTACAATGAGCAGTTCTTC

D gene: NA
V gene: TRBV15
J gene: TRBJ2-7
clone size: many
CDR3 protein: CATSRVYEQYF
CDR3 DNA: TGTGCCACCAGCAGGGTATACGAGCAGTACTTC

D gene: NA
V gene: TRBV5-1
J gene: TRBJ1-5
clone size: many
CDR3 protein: CASSAEDSLNQPQHF
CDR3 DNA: TGCGCCAGCAGCGCGGAGGACAGCTTGAATCAGCCCCAGCATTTT

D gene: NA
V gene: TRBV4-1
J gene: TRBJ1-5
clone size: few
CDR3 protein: CASTPTWGNQPQHF
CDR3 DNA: TGCGCCAGCACCCCAACGTGGGGCAATCAGCCCCAGCATTTT

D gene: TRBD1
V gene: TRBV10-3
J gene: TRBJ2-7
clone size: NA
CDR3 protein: CAISALGQGAIEQYF
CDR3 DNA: TGTGCCATCAGTGCGCTCGGCCAGGGGGCGATCGAGCAGTACTTC

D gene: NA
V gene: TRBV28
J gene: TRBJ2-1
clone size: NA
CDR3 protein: CASSFRRDSEQFF
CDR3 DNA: TGTGCCAGCAGTTTTAGGCGGGACAGTGAGCAGTTCTTC

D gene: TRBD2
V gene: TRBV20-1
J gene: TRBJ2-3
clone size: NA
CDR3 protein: CSAPLFSGRSGTDTQYF
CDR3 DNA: TGCAGTGCCCCCCTGTTTAGCGGGAGATCGGGCACAGATACGCAGTATTTT

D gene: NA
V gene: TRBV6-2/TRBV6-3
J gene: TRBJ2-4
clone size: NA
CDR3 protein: CASSYGTKNIQYF
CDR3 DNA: TGTGCCAGCAGTTACGGGACTAAAAACATTCAGTACTTC

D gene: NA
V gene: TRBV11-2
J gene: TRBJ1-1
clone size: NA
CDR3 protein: CASSWTGIQAFF
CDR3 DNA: TGTGCCAGCAGCTGGACGGGGATCCAAGCTTTCTTT

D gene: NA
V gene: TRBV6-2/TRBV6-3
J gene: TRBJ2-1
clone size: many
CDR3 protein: CATEKWDGYNEQFF
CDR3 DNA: TGTGCCACCGAAAAGTGGGACGGCTACAATGAGCAGTTCTTC

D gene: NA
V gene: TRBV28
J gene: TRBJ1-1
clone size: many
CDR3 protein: CASRGVTEAFF
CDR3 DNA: TGTGCCAGCAGAGGGGTAACTGAAGCTTTCTTT